This T cell receptor (beta chain) was sequenced during a study of yellow fever vaccine responses in identical twins. Overall study findings and caveats: Reportedly, the response of twins' T cells to the vaccine seemed partly convergent, partly personalized.

With regard to this clonotype: The antigen remains undetermined.

TCRdb processed the RT-PCR reads anew with MiXCR; each CDR3 protein has one entry. The table lists 750 to 850 distinct CDR3 sequences, around 81% of them singletons. Germline CDR1 LGHNA, CDR2 YSLEER. V dropped 4 bases and J dropped 5; count of bases not matched to a gene: 6. The CDR3 consists of 15 residues. The receptor's source is a female donor who received the yellow fever vaccine. This chain joins TRBV4-3 and TRBJ2-3; TRBD2 agrees at 10 bases. Sequences were derived from T cells from blood (PBMCs), unsorted or a sorted subset (not recorded which), sampled before or after yellow fever vaccination (not recorded which). The DNA for the CDR3 is TGCGCCAGCAGCCGCCGAGCGGGGGGGGAAGATACGCAGTATTTT. This translates into CASSRRAGGEDTQYF.